The source of this T cell receptor beta chain is a study of control samples from healthy donors and cancer patients. After removal of 4 bases from V and 8 bases from J, the junction contained 10 bases not matched to a gene. There are 14 residues in the CDR3. Germline CDR1 MGHRA, CDR2 YSYEKL. Profiled with immunoSEQ multiplex PCR; TCRdb holds only in-frame clones, not every one. The sample has 150,000 to 180,000 clones; approximately 93% are singletons. The sequencing input was blood. The TCR sequence derives from a man aged 40-50 years in good health. The chain links TRBV4-1 to TRBJ1-1; 7 nucleotides agree with TRBD1. The CDR3 protein is CASSLSTGPAEAFF. DNA of the CDR3: TGCGCCAGCAGCCTGTCGACAGGGCCTGCGGAAGCTTTCTTT.